The present T cell receptor beta chain was sequenced within a study of identical twins. Findings of the study overall: For out-of-frame alpha sequences shared by twins, low generation probability was in excess.

After template switching added a universal primer site, the resulting cDNA carried unique molecular identifiers. TCRdb used MiXCR to reprocess the 5' RACE reads, holding one entry per CDR3 protein. The sample has under 900,000 distinct CDR3 sequences, approximately 13% seen once. With regard to this clonotype: No antigen is known for it.

These data were also filed under a second study, of yellow fever vaccine responses in identical twins.

Source material: PBMCs. The clonotype was recovered from a woman aged 18-29 years in good health.

CDR3 coding DNA: TGCAGCGCCCTGTCCGGGACTAGCGGGGATCGCTCCTACAATGAGCAGTTCTTC. Translation gives CSALSGTSGDRSYNEQFF. This sequence joins TRBV29-1 and TRBJ2-1, with 13 bases fitting TRBD2. V shed 7 bases, J shed 0 bases, and the junction held 12 bases outside the gene matches. The germline V gene has CDR1 SQVTM and CDR2 ANQGSEA. The CDR3 runs to 18 residues.